Below, 20 T cell receptor beta chains from the same sample are listed, as sequenced in a study of OX40 agonist ivuxolimab in advanced cancers. Libraries were made using the immunoSEQ multiplex PCR assay. Not all clones reach the TCRdb copy of this immuneACCESS table, which keeps in-frame sequences only. Checked studies attribute under half of the gap to unresolved V genes and leave the rest unexplained. Recorded for this sample are about 31,000 clones; about 89% of them occurred a single time. The top ten clones comprise more than 25% of the sample. Sample: CD4+ or CD8+ T cells sorted from blood, taken in a trial of the OX40 agonist ivuxolimab. Every receptor here comes from an adult with an advanced solid tumor such as melanoma, head and neck, liver or kidney cancer.

The chain carries TRBV18 and TRBJ2-7, with 8 bases that match TRBD2. Trimming cost V 6 bases and J 6 bases; bases outside gene matches: 16. CDR1 and CDR2 from the germline V gene are KGHSH and LQKENI. CDR3 length equals 16 residues. For the CDR3, the DNA is TGTGCCAGCTCCCAATCGGTCGGACTAGCAAGCGGCGAGCAGTACTTC. Amino acid sequence: CASSQSVGLASGEQYF.

The chain links TRBV5-1 to TRBJ2-7, with 12 positions matching TRBD2. The V gene end was trimmed by 4 bases and the J gene end by 5 bases; junction bases not matched to a gene: 4. Germline lookup yields CDR1 SGHRS and CDR2 YFSETQ. There are 14 residues in the CDR3. The CDR3 region has the DNA TGCGCCAGCAGCCGGACTAGCGGGATAAACGAGCAGTACTTC. Protein product: CASSRTSGINEQYF.

On this clone itself: A junction end diverges from the germline sequence, so it may reflect a read error. This chain connects TRBV18 to TRBJ2-7; maybe TRBD2 (5 bases). From germline, CDR1 is KGHSH and CDR2 LQKENI. CDR3 length: 13 residues. The CDR3 DNA follows: TGTGCCAGCTCACCACAGGACTCCTCCGAGCAGTACTTC. Protein product: CASSPQDSSEQYF.

This chain connects TRBV5-4 to TRBJ2-3; perhaps D is TRBD1 or TRBD2 (5 bases each). The CDR3 spans 13 residues. The ends were cut back, 4 bases at V and 0 bases at J, with 6 bases in the middle. Germline V CDR1 and CDR2: SGHNT, YYREEE (reference sequence). The CDR3 DNA is TGTGCCAGCAGCCGGGACAGCACAGATACGCAGTATTTT. The encoded protein is CASSRDSTDTQYF.

This chain joins TRBV11-2 and TRBJ2-4, with 10 bases that match TRBD1. The CDR3 sequence is 15 residues long. Germline CDR1 is SGHAT and CDR2 is FQNNGV. J gave up 5 bases and V 4 bases, and 5 bases lay outside the gene matches. The DNA of the CDR3 is TGTGCCAGCAGCTCCCGGGACAGGGGTCAAAACATTCAGTACTTC. This codes for CASSSRDRGQNIQYF. Full variable domain (remainder filled in from reference TRBV11-2 and TRBJ2-4): EAGVAQSPRYKIIEKRQSVAFWCNPISGHATLYWYQQILGQGPKLLIQFQNNGVVDDSQLPKDRFSAERLKGVDSTLKIQPAKLEDSAVYLCASSSRDRGQNIQYFGAGTRLSVL.

The chain combines TRBV16 with TRBJ1-2, with 8 bases aligning to TRBD1. The CDR3 contains 14 residues. Per the germline V gene, CDR1 is KGHSY and CDR2 is FQNENV. The V gene end was trimmed by 3 bases and the J gene end by 7 bases; junction bases not matched to a gene: 7. CDR3 loop: CASSQRTGYGGYTF. CDR3 DNA: TGTGCCAGCAGCCAGCGGACAGGGTATGGTGGCTACACCTTC.

This chain connects TRBV5-1 to TRBJ1-5; maybe TRBD1 (5 bases). The CDR3 extends over 14 amino acids. Germline V gene sequence: CDR1 SGHRS, CDR2 YFSETQ. The V and J ends lost 4 bases and 4 bases respectively, with 12 bases between them. CDR3 sequence (DNA): TGCGCCAGCAGCCCCGGGACGGCGAATCAGCCCCAGCATTTT. It specifies CASSPGTANQPQHF.

V is TRBV28 and J is TRBJ2-5, with 7 bases identical to TRBD1. V lost 1 base, J lost 5 bases, and 4 bases stayed unmatched. The germline gives CDR1 MDHEN, CDR2 SYDVKM. This CDR3 region has 14 residues. The CDR3 here is CASSLLQGLETQYF. CDR3 nucleotide sequence: TGTGCCAGCAGTTTATTACAGGGGCTGGAGACCCAGTACTTC.

V and J are TRBV6-6 and TRBJ2-3; TRBD1 might be the D (5 bases). CDR3 size: 16 residues. CDR1 and CDR2 (germline): MNHNY, SVGAGI (reference sequence). Trimming took 2 bases from V and 3 from J, leaving 15 bases between them. CDR3 nucleotide sequence: TGTGCCAGCAGTTACAAACCAGGGCCGAGGACAGATACGCAGTATTTT. Its protein product is CASSYKPGPRTDTQYF.

The V call is TRBV13, the J call TRBJ2-5, with TRBD1 identical over 9 bases. Trimming removed 10 bases from V and 5 bases from J; junction bases left unmatched: 11. The CDR3 is 14 residues long. Germline lookup yields CDR1 PRHDT and CDR2 FYEKMQ (reference sequence). CDR3 DNA: TGTGCCACCTGGACAGGGGATGGTCGCGAGACCCAGTACTTC. Its protein is CATWTGDGRETQYF.

This clone is a singleton in its sample. The J gene is TRBJ2-1, the V gene TRBV11-3, with 10 positions matching TRBD2. The V and J ends lost 5 bases and 4 bases, in that order; junction bases with no gene match: 5. CDR1 SGHNT and CDR2 YENEEA come from the germline V gene. CDR3 length equals 15 residues. CDR3 nucleotide sequence: TGTGCCAGCAGCCTGGGACTAGCGCAATACAATGAGCAGTTCTTC. It translates to CASSLGLAQYNEQFF. Full variable domain (rest looked up from reference TRBV11-3 and TRBJ2-1): EAGVVQSPRYKIIEKKQPVAFWCNPISGHNTLYWYLQNLGQGPELLIRYENEEAVDDSQLPKDRFSAERLKGVDSTLKIQPAELGDSAVYLCASSLGLAQYNEQFFGPGTRLTVL.

The V and J genes are TRBV19 and TRBJ2-6, with 7 bases that match TRBD1. The V gene end was trimmed by 6 bases and the J gene end by 4 bases; junction bases not matched to a gene: 6. There are 15 residues in the CDR3. Germline values: CDR1 LNHDA, CDR2 SQIVND (reference sequence). The CDR3 coding sequence is TGTGCCAGTAGCCCGACAGGGCTGGGGGCCAACGTCCTGACTTTC. Encoded protein: CASSPTGLGANVLTF.

The V call is TRBV19, the J call TRBJ2-2, with TRBD1 identical over 10 bases. V gave up 7 bases and J gave up 5 bases; unmatched junction bases: 4. The CDR3 sequence is 14 residues long. Germline values: CDR1 LNHDA, CDR2 SQIVND (reference sequence). The CDR3 reads CASTGTGATGELFF. CDR3 sequence (DNA): TGTGCCAGTACCGGGACAGGGGCGACCGGGGAGCTGTTTTTT. The complete variable domain, with remaining parts taken from reference TRBV19 and TRBJ2-2, reads DGGITQSPKYLFRKEGQNVTLSCEQNLNHDAMYWYRQDPGQGLRLIYYSQIVNDFQKGDIAEGYSVSREKKESFPLTVTSAQKNPTAFYLCASTGTGATGELFFGEGSRLTVL.

The CDR3: CASSLAGGVAVLTDTQYF. In nucleotides, the CDR3 is TGTGCCAGCAGCCTGGCGGGGGGGGTAGCGGTTCTCACAGATACGCAGTATTTT. The chain recombines TRBV5-4 with TRBJ2-3, with 9 positions matching TRBD2. V lost 4 bases to trimming and J lost 2 bases; unmatched junction nucleotides: 14. Germline V gene sequence: CDR1 SGHNT, CDR2 YYREEE (reference sequence). This CDR3 region has 18 residues.

The chain links TRBV2 to TRBJ1-1; a possible D gene is TRBD1 (6 bases). Germline loops: CDR1 SNHLY, CDR2 FYNNEI. The CDR3 spans 15 residues. Trimming stripped 6 bases from V and 6 bases from J, with 20 bases between. In DNA, the CDR3 is TGTGCCAGCAGCCAAACACGTGGGGGCGTCGCTGAAGCTTTCTTT. It encodes CASSQTRGGVAEAFF.

V usage is TRBV6-5 and J usage is TRBJ2-3; no firm D call. The V gene lost 2 bases and the J gene lost 5 bases, with 8 bases spanning the gap. Germline V gene data show CDR1 as MNHEY and CDR2 as SVGAGI. CDR3 length: 13 residues. This CDR3 reads CASSYGLRDTQYF. The DNA of the CDR3 is TGTGCCAGCAGTTACGGTCTACGAGATACGCAGTATTTT.

CDR3 DNA: TGTGCCAGCAGCTTGACTAGCGGGAGTCAAAAGACCCAGTACTTC. This sequence encodes CASSLTSGSQKTQYF. The V gene is TRBV5-6, the J gene TRBJ2-5, with TRBD2 identical over 11 bases. The CDR3 is 15 amino acids. Germline V gene lookup returns CDR1 SGHDT and CDR2 YYEEEE. V was clipped by 1 base and J by 6 bases; unmatched bases: 5.

The chain employs TRBV6-5 and TRBJ1-5; TRBD1 is a possible D gene (6 bases). In germline, CDR1 is MNHEY, CDR2 SVGAGI. V was shortened by 6 bases and J by 3 bases, with 9 bases between the two germline ends. The CDR3 has 13 residues. The chain's CDR3 is CASSGQLNQPQHF. The CDR3 DNA sequence: TGTGCCAGCAGCGGACAGCTCAATCAGCCCCAGCATTTT.

The chain uses TRBV6-6 and TRBJ2-3; D uncertain. Germline V gene sequence: CDR1 MNHNY, CDR2 SVGAGI (reference sequence). This CDR3 is built from 14 residues. V lost 2 bases and J 3 bases, leaving 9 bases between the germline ends. For the CDR3, the DNA is TGTGCCAGCAGTTACAGGTCAAGTACAGATACGCAGTATTTT. It yields the protein CASSYRSSTDTQYF.

The chain recombines TRBV29-1 with TRBJ2-7; 9 nucleotides line up with TRBD1. With 5 bases clipped from V and 3 bases from J, the junction kept 8 bases outside the gene matches. The germline CDR1 and CDR2 sequences are SQVTM and ANQGSEA. The length of the CDR3 is 14 residues. The CDR3 DNA reads TGCAGCGTTTATACCGGGACAGGGTTCTACGAGCAGTACTTC. Its translation is CSVYTGTGFYEQYF.